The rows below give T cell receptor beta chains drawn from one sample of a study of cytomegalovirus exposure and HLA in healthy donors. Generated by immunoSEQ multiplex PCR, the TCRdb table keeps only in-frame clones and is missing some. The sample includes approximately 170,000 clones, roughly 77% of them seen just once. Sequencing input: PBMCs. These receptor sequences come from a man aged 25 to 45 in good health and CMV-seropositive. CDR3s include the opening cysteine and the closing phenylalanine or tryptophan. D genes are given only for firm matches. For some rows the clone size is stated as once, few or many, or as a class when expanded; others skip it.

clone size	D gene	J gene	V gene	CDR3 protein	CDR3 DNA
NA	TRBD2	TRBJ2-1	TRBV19	CASSSRSSGNNEQFF	TGTGCCAGTAGTTCGAGGTCTAGCGGAAACAATGAGCAGTTCTTC
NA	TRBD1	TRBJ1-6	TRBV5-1	CASSRDRGPEPLHF	TGCGCCAGCAGCAGGGACAGGGGGCCGGAGCCCCTCCACTTT
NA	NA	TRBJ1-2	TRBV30	CAFESGARGYTF	TGTGCCTTCGAGTCTGGGGCGAGGGGCTACACCTTC
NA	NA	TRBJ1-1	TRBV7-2	CASSLTQDRPQEAFF	TGTGCCAGCAGCTTAACACAGGACCGACCTCAGGAAGCTTTCTTT
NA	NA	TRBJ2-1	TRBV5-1	CASSQTTGSLGNEQFF	TGCGCCAGCAGCCAGACCACAGGGTCTTTAGGCAATGAGCAGTTCTTC
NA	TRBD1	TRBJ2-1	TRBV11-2	CASTLQGYSYNEQFF	TGTGCCAGCACCTTACAGGGGTACTCCTACAATGAGCAGTTCTTC
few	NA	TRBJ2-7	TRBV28	CASSVRGSEQYF	TGTGCCAGCAGTGTAAGGGGGAGCGAGCAGTACTTC
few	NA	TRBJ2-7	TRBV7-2	CASSPAYEQYF	TGTGCCAGCAGCCCGGCCTACGAGCAGTACTTC
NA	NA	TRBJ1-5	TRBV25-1	CASSDGGSNQPQHF	TGTGCCAGCAGTGATGGCGGCAGCAATCAGCCCCAGCATTTT
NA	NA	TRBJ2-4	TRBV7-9	CASSLAGAGAKNIQYF	TGTGCCAGCAGCTTAGCCGGGGCGGGGGCCAAAAACATTCAGTACTTC
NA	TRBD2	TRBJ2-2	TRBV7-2	CASSLVAGAGTGELFF	TGTGCCAGCAGCTTAGTAGCGGGAGCGGGCACCGGGGAGCTGTTTTTT
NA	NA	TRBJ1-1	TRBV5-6	CASSNHQGMNTEAFF	TGTGCCAGCAGTAACCACCAGGGCATGAACACTGAAGCTTTCTTT
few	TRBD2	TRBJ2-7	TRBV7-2	CASSGLLAAEQYF	TGTGCCAGCAGCGGCCTACTAGCGGCCGAGCAGTACTTC
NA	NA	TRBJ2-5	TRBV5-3	CARSLFVLETQYF	TGTGCCAGAAGCTTGTTCGTTCTGGAGACCCAGTACTTC
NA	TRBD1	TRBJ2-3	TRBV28	CASSLIFVTGSTDTQYF	TGTGCCAGCAGTTTAATTTTCGTGACAGGGAGCACAGATACGCAGTATTTT
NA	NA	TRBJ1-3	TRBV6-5	CASRRAFSGNTIYF	TGTGCCAGCAGGCGGGCCTTCTCTGGAAACACCATATATTTT
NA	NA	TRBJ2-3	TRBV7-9	CASSLGSGGGDTQYF	TGTGCCAGCAGCTTAGGCTCTGGAGGTGGAGATACGCAGTATTTT
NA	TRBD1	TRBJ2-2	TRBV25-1	CASSAFQGAVNTGELFF	TGTGCCAGCAGTGCCTTCCAGGGGGCGGTTAACACCGGGGAGCTGTTTTTT
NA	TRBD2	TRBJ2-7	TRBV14	CASSHPGGGFHEQYF	TGTGCCAGCAGCCACCCAGGCGGGGGGTTTCACGAGCAGTACTTC
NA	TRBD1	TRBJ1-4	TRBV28	CASSLGTVNEKLFF	TGTGCCAGCAGTCTCGGGACAGTTAATGAAAAACTGTTTTTT
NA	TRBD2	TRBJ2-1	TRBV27	CASSFPPGLAGSNEQFF	TGTGCCAGCAGTTTCCCCCCGGGACTAGCGGGATCCAATGAGCAGTTCTTC
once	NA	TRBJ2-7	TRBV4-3	CASSLGAGEQYF	TGCGCCAGCAGCCTGGGCGCAGGCGAGCAGTACTTC
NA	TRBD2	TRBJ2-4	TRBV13	CASSLANRPAGGQVQYF	TGTGCCAGCAGCTTAGCCAACCGCCCAGCGGGGGGGCAGGTTCAGTACTTC
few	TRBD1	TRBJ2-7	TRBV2	CASSPGTGMLGSYEQYF	TGTGCCAGCAGCCCCGGGACAGGGATGCTGGGCTCCTACGAGCAGTACTTC
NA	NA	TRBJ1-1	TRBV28	CASNYRVSTEAFF	TGTGCCAGCAATTACAGGGTATCCACTGAAGCTTTCTTT
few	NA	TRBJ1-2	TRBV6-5	CASSRDQGSGGYTF	TGTGCCAGCAGTAGGGATCAGGGATCAGGTGGCTACACCTTC
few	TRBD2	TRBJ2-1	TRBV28	CASLFGAGGGNEQFF	TGTGCCAGCCTCTTCGGAGCGGGAGGGGGCAATGAGCAGTTCTTC
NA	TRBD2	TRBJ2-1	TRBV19	CASSIQLAGGFNEQFF	TGTGCCAGTAGTATCCAACTAGCGGGGGGGTTCAATGAGCAGTTCTTC
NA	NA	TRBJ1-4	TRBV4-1	CASSQEPAAGEKLFF	TGCGCCAGCAGCCAAGAACCAGCTGCGGGGGAAAAACTGTTTTTT
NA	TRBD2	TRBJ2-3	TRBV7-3	CASSLGLGGGASTDTQYF	TGTGCCAGCAGCTTAGGTTTGGGCGGGGGGGCATCAACAGATACGCAGTATTTT
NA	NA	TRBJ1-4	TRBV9	CASSPDDRTINEKLFF	TGTGCCAGCAGCCCCGATGACAGGACCATTAATGAAAAACTGTTTTTT
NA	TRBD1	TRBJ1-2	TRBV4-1	CASSQEGQGGRGYTF	TGCGCCAGCAGCCAAGAAGGGCAGGGGGGCCGTGGCTACACCTTC
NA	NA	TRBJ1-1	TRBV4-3	CASSPQAGRNTEAFF	TGCGCCAGCAGCCCCCAGGCGGGGAGGAACACTGAAGCTTTCTTT
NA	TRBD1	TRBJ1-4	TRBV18	CASQGDGLEKLFF	TGTGCCAGCCAGGGGGACGGGCTAGAAAAACTGTTTTTT
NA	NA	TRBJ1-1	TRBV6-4	CASREDRNTEAFF	TGTGCCAGCAGAGAGGACAGAAACACTGAAGCTTTCTTT
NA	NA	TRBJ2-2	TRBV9	CASSVGAQNTGELFF	TGTGCCAGCAGCGTAGGGGCCCAAAACACCGGGGAGCTGTTTTTT
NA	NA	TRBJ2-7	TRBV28	CASSSSTSGRPSSYEQYF	NA
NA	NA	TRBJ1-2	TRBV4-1	CASSQVGVINYGYTF	TGCGCCAGCAGCCAAGTCGGAGTGATTAACTATGGCTACACCTTC
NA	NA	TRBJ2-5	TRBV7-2	CASSSLNYREETQYF	TGTGCCAGCAGCTCTTTAAACTACAGGGAAGAGACCCAGTACTTC
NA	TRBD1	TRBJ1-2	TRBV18	CASSPGTDGYTF	TGTGCCAGCTCACCCGGGACAGATGGCTACACCTTC
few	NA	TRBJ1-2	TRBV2	CASSEAGGRVIGYTF	TGTGCCAGCAGTGAAGCGGGGGGACGAGTCATCGGCTACACCTTC
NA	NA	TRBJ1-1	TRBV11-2	CASSLGRDSLAFF	TGTGCCAGCAGCCTGGGACGGGACTCTTTGGCTTTCTTT
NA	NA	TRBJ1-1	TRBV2	CASRRGGGEAFF	TGTGCCAGCAGGAGGGGAGGGGGTGAAGCTTTCTTT
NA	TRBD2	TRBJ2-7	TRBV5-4	CASSLARGGVYEQYF	TGTGCCAGCAGCTTGGCGCGGGGGGGCGTTTACGAGCAGTACTTC
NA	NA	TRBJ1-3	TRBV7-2	CASTWGGPGNTIYF	TGTGCCAGCACCTGGGGAGGGCCTGGAAACACCATATATTTT
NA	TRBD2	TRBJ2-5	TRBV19	CASRGSGGAETQYF	TGTGCCAGTAGGGGAAGCGGGGGGGCGGAGACCCAGTACTTC
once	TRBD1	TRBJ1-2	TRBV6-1	CASSESTWKTGEVGGYTF	TGTGCCAGCAGTGAATCAACTTGGAAGACAGGGGAAGTAGGTGGCTACACCTTC
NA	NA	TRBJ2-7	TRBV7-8	CASSLQGGVDEQYF	TGTGCCAGCAGCTTACAGGGGGGTGTGGATGAGCAGTACTTC
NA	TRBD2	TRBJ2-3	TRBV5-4	CASSPSGRATDTQYF	TGTGCCAGCAGCCCCAGCGGGAGGGCGACAGATACGCAGTATTTT
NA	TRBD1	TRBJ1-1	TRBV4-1	CASSPRTGRVVGTEAFF	TGCGCCAGCAGCCCGCGGACAGGGAGGGTGGTGGGCACTGAAGCTTTCTTT